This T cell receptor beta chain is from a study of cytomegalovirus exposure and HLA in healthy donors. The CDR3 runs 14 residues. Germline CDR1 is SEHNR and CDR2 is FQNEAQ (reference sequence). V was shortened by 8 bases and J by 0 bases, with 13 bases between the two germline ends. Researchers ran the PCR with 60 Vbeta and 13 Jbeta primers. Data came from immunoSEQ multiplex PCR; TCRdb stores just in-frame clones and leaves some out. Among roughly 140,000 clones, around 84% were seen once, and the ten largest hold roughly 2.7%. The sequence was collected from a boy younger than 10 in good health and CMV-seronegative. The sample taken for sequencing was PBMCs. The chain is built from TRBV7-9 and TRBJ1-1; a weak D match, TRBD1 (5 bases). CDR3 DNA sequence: TGTGCCAGCGAGAACAGGTCCATGAACACTGAAGCTTTCTTT. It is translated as CASENRSMNTEAFF.